The T cell receptor (beta chain) under discussion was sequenced for a study of blood T cell repertoires in COVID-19. Study at large: Sites in the United States, Italy and Spain provided acute and convalescent COVID-19 samples. Sample material is recorded as cDNA or gDNA derived from T cells, B-cell-depleted T cells, or PBMCs.

The CDR3 covers 14 residues. Trimming took 6 bases from V and 8 from J; bases not matched to a gene: 10. Germline V lookup: CDR1 MNHEY, CDR2 SMNVEV (reference sequence). Per the original methods: Reference gene primer amplification in the assay estimated nucleated cell counts. Measured with immunoSEQ multiplex PCR; TCRdb has only the in-frame clones, and not every one. The DNA gave D and trimming, while V, J and clone size come from that table. This sample has 80,000 or so clones; roughly 78% occur once, and the top ten carry around 5%. The rearrangement links TRBV27 to TRBJ1-1; TRBD1 agrees at 9 bases. Sequencing was performed on peripheral blood. The receptor comes from an older woman with acute or convalescent COVID-19. CDR3 residues: CASSLDRGGAEAFF. The CDR3 region has the DNA TGTGCCAGCAGCCTGGACAGGGGCGGCGCCGAAGCTTTCTTT.